This T cell receptor beta chain stems from a study of T cell responses to AZD1222 COVID-19 vaccine. On the study more broadly: The study pooled second doses at about 4 or about 12 weeks.

Assay: immunoSEQ multiplex PCR; the TCRdb copy retains only in-frame clones and omits some. Of approximately 170,000 clones in the sample, 80% to 90% are singletons; the top ten hold about 6.9%. The study, taken as a whole, reports: Baseline serology detected seropositivity in only five or six AZD1222 recipients. CD4 TCRs linked to vaccination spanned spike, dominating at 160-218 and 743-854. In a largely white British group with more females than males, clonal diversity was possibly underestimated.

In the case of this clone: Antigen specificity is unknown.

The sample was peripheral blood, taken on day 0 of AZD1222 vaccination. This receptor was identified in an adult in good health.

The CDR3 DNA is TGTGCCAGCAGCAGGGCAGGGGGATTGAATTCACCCCTCCACTTT. This sequence encodes CASSRAGGLNSPLHF. The chain carries TRBV6-5 and TRBJ1-6; 7 bases align to TRBD1. Germline lookup yields CDR1 MNHEY and CDR2 SVGAGI. Unmatched junction bases numbered 9, after V lost 6 bases and J lost 7 bases. The CDR3 covers 15 residues.